This T cell receptor (beta chain) was observed in a study of cytomegalovirus exposure and HLA in healthy donors. In the study overall: Out of 180 million or so T cells, an earlier analysis found some 110 million unique TCR beta sequences in total. Study-wide results and limits: What was likely a sequencing artifact was a cluster of highly shared sequence variants. An ancestry cluster, one associated with Asian ancestry, reportedly showed fewer N-insertions than the roughly 670-donor mean in a later analysis. The authors confirmed in vitro that a few CMV-associated chains were specific for CMV antigens.

Comments on this clone: The antigen is undetermined. The junction departs from the called germline gene at one end, perhaps through a read error.

PCR primers comprised 60 Vbeta and 13 Jbeta primers. Profiled with immunoSEQ multiplex PCR; TCRdb holds only in-frame clones, not every one. The sample includes roughly 130,000 clones, over 50% of them seen just once. The germline CDR1 and CDR2 sequences are GTSNPN and SVGIG (reference sequence). This CDR3 region has 14 residues. Sequencing was done on a sample of PBMCs. The source is a woman between 40 and 50 years old in good health and CMV-seropositive. The rearrangement links TRBV30 to TRBJ2-5, with D perhaps TRBD1 (6 bases). The CDR3 DNA sequence: TGTGCCTGTCAATTTACGGACAGTCAAGAGGCCCAGTACTTC. Its protein product is CACQFTDSQEAQYF.